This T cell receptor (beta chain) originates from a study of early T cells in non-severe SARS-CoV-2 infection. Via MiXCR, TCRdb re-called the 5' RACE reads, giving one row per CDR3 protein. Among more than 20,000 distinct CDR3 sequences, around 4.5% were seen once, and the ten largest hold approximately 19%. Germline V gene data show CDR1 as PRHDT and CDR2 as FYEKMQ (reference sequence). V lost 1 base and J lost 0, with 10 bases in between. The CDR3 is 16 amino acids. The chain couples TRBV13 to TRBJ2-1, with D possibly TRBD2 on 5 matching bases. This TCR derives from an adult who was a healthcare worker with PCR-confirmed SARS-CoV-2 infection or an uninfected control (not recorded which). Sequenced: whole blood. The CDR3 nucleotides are TGTGCCAGCAGCTTAGTCGGAGCGGACTCCTACAATGAGCAGTTCTTC. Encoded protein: CASSLVGADSYNEQFF.